Here is one TCR beta chain with its context. Its antigen is not known. The data belong to a study of T-cell reconstitution after alpha-beta-depleted transplantation in children. Researchers prepared the TCRbeta library using unique molecular identifiers, the study reports. TCRdb itself ran the PCR reads through MiXCR, one entry per CDR3 protein. Among approximately 270,000 distinct CDR3 sequences listed, approximately 24% were seen once. Study-wide results and caveats: One year after transplant, T-cell counts and diversity came mostly from newly produced T cells.

Trimming took off 4 bases at V and 0 bases at J, with 16 bases between the two ends. This CDR3 is built from 17 residues. Per the germline V gene, CDR1 is LGHDT and CDR2 is YNNKEL (reference sequence). This rearrangement joins TRBV3-1 to TRBJ2-4; the D call may be TRBD1 or TRBD2 (5 bases each). This TCR was recovered from a female patient aged 2 to 10 who had a stem cell transplant for congenital amegakaryocytic thrombocytopenia, so the T cells may come from the graft donor. The starting material was PBMCs, mostly from graft donor cells, obtained 360 days after TCRalphabeta/CD19-depleted stem cell transplant. The CDR3 nucleotides read TGTGCCAGCAGCCGGAGCCAGGGACGCGTAGCCAAAAACATTCAGTACTTC. As protein: CASSRSQGRVAKNIQYF.